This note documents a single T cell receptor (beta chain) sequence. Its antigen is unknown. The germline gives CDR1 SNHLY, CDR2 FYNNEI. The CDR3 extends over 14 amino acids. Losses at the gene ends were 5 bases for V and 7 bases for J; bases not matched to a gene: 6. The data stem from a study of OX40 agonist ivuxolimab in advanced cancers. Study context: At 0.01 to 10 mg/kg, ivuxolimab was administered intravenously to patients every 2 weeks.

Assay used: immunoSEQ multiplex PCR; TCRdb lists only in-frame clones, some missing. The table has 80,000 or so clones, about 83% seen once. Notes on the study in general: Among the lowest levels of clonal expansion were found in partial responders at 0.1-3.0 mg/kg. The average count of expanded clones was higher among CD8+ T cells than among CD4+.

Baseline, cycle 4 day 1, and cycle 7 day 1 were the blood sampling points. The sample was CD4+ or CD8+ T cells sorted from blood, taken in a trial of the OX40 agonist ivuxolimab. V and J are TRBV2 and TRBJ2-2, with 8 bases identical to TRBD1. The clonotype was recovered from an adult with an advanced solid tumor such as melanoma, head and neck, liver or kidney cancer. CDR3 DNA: TGTGCCAGCAGTCGGACAGGGACGGACGGGGAGCTGTTTTTT. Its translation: CASSRTGTDGELFF. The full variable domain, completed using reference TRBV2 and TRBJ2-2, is EPEVTQTPSHQVTQMGQEVILRCVPISNHLYFYWYRQILGQKVEFLVSFYNNEISEKSEIFDDQFSVERPDGSNFTLKIRSTKLEDSAMYFCASSRTGTDGELFFGEGSRLTVL.